What follows is one TCR beta chain and its context. Per the authors' pipeline: Nucleated cell counts were estimated from reference gene primer amplification. The protocol was immunoSEQ multiplex PCR, while the TCRdb copy is restricted to in-frame clones and leaves out a portion. That table gives V, J and clone size, and the DNA gave D and trimming. The data contain some 100,000 clones, roughly 85% of them singletons. The record originates from a study of blood T cell repertoires in COVID-19. Study in general: Sites across the United States, Italy and Spain contributed samples from acute and convalescent COVID-19. PBMCs, B-cell-depleted T cells, or T cells were the source of the cDNA or gDNA that made up the material.

In germline, CDR1 is SNHLY, CDR2 FYNNEI. V lost 8 bases and J lost 5, with 16 bases in between. The CDR3 loop spans 13 amino acids. V gene TRBV2 combines with J gene TRBJ2-7; perhaps TRBD2 as D (5 bases). The sequence derives from a woman aged 70-85 years with acute or convalescent COVID-19. Specimen: peripheral blood. CDR3 amino acids: CASLGGSADEQYF. The CDR3 DNA reads TGTGCCAGCCTCGGAGGCAGCGCGGACGAGCAGTACTTC.